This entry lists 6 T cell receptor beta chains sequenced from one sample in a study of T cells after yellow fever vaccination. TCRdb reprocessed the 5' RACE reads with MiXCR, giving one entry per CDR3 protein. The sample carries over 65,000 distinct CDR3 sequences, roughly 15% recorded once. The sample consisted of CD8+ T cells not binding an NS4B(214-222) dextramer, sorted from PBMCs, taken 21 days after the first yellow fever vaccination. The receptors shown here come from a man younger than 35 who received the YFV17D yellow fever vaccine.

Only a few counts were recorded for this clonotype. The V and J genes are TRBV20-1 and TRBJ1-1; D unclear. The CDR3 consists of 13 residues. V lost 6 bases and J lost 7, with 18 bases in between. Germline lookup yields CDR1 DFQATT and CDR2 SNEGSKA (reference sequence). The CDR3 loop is CSARTVSKNEAFF. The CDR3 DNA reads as TGCAGTGCCCGGACGGTCAGTAAAAATGAAGCTTTCTTT.

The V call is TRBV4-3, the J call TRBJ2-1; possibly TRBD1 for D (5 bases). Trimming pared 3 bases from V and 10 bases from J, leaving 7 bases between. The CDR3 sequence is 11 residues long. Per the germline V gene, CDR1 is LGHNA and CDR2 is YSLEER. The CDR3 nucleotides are TGCGCCAGCAGCCAGGGGCTCGAGCAGTTCTTC. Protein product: CASSQGLEQFF.

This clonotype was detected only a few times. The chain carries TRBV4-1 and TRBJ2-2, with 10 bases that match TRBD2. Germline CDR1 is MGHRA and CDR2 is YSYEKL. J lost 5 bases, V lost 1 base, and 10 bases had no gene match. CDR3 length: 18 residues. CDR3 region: CASSQVLAGAPWTGELFF. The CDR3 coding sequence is TGCGCCAGCAGCCAAGTGCTAGCGGGGGCCCCATGGACCGGGGAGCTGTTTTTT.

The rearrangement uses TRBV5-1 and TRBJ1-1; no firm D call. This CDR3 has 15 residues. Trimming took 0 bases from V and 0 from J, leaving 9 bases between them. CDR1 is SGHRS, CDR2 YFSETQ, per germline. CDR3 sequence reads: CASSLVTTVNTEAFF. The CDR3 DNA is TGCGCCAGCAGCTTGGTGACAACGGTGAACACTGAAGCTTTCTTT.

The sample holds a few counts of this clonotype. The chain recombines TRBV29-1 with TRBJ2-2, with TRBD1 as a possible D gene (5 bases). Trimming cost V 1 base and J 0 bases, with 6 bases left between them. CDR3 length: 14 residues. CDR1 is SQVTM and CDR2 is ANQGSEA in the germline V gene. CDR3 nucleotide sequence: TGCAGCGTTGAAGGGACAACGAACACCGGGGAGCTGTTTTTT. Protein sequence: CSVEGTTNTGELFF.

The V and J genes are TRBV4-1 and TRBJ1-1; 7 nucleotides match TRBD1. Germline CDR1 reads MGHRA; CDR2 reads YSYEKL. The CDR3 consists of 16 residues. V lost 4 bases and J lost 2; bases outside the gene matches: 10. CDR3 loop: CASSLSGGDSNTEAFF. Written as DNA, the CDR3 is TGCGCCAGCAGCCTTTCTGGTGGGGACAGTAACACTGAAGCTTTCTTT.